The rows below give T cell receptor beta chains drawn from one sample of a study of blood T cells in healthy people across ages. MiXCR, run by TCRdb on the 5' RACE reads, gives a single entry per CDR3 protein. The sample yields about 1.8 million distinct CDR3 sequences, roughly 49% seen once. Specimen: blood. Receptor source: a woman in her thirties or forties in good health. Each CDR3 is given with its conserved first and last residue. The D gene is left open where the match is weak. Only part of the rows carry a size: once, few, many, or a class if the clone is expanded.

j_gene	abundance	d_gene	v_gene	CDR3nt	CDR3aa
TRBJ2-4	-	-	TRBV6-2/TRBV6-3	TGTGCCAGCAGTTACTATAGATTCTACGAGCAGTATTTC	CASSYYRFYEQYF
TRBJ2-7	-	TRBD2	TRBV2	TGTGCCAGCAGTGAACTCGCTAGCGGGGTTAACGAGCAGTACTTC	CASSELASGVNEQYF
TRBJ1-2	-	-	TRBV2	TGTGCCAGCAGAGCCGAAAACAGTGTCCTAAACTATGGCTACACCTTC	CASRAENSVLNYGYTF
TRBJ1-1	few	-	TRBV7-9	TGTGCCAGCAGCTTGCCCTCGAGGATTGCGAGCACTGAAGCTTTCTTT	CASSLPSRIASTEAFF
TRBJ2-5	-	-	TRBV7-2	TGTGCCAGCAGCCGTGGGGGGGGGCAGGAAGAGACCCAGTACTTC	CASSRGGGQEETQYF
TRBJ2-5	-	-	TRBV20-1	TGCAGTGCTAGAGTGGGTCAGGGGAGAGAGACCCAGTACTTC	CSARVGQGRETQYF
TRBJ1-2	-	-	TRBV13	TGTGCCAGCAGCTTAGCCCAGGGTGTTGAAGGCTACACCTTC	CASSLAQGVEGYTF
TRBJ2-3	-	TRBD2	TRBV7-3	TGTGCCAGCAGCTCGGGGGGGACTAGAACAGATACGCAGTATTTT	CASSSGGTRTDTQYF
TRBJ1-2	few	-	TRBV25-1	TGTGCCAGCAGTGAGGAGGGTCCTAGGGGCTACACCTTC	CASSEEGPRGYTF
TRBJ2-7	-	TRBD2	TRBV7-2	TGTGCCAGCAGCTTAGTGGGGGTAGCGGGGGGGATTTACAATGAGCAGTACTTC	CASSLVGVAGGIYNEQYF
TRBJ1-2	-	TRBD1	TRBV9	TGTGCCAGTACGACAGGGGATAACTATGGCTACACCTTC	CASTTGDNYGYTF
TRBJ2-7	few	-	TRBV25-1	TGTGCCACCTCGCAGGGGACGGCTGCCTACGAGCAGTACTTC	CATSQGTAAYEQYF
TRBJ2-5	-	-	TRBV7-6	TGTGCCAGCAGCGTAGACCTCAGACAAGAGACCCAGTACTTC	CASSVDLRQETQYF
TRBJ2-7	-	-	TRBV20-1	TGCAGTGCCTTGCCTTCGGGGCCTACCTACGAGCAGTACTTC	CSALPSGPTYEQYF
TRBJ2-3	-	-	TRBV4-3	TGCGCCAGCAGCCAAGAATACAGGGTCCCAGATACGCAGTATTTT	CASSQEYRVPDTQYF
TRBJ2-7	-	-	TRBV7-8	TGTGCCAGCAGCTTAGTCTATCGATACGAGCAGTACTTC	CASSLVYRYEQYF
TRBJ2-1	-	TRBD2	TRBV25-1	TGTGCCAGCAGAGACGTTGGACTAGCGGGGAACAATGAGCAGTTCTTC	CASRDVGLAGNNEQFF
TRBJ2-7	-	-	TRBV4-3	TGCGCCAGCAGCCAAGATGGTCCCAGCCAGCCCACCTACGAGCAGTACTTC	CASSQDGPSQPTYEQYF
TRBJ2-1	-	-	TRBV29-1	TGCGGCGTATCGACCTGGGGATCCTACAATGAGCAGTTCTTC	CGVSTWGSYNEQFF
TRBJ2-5	-	TRBD2	TRBV2	TGTGCCAGCAGTGAAAGCGGGGGTCCCCAAGAGACCCAGTACTTC	CASSESGGPQETQYF
TRBJ2-7	-	-	TRBV12-3/TRBV12-4	TGTGCCAGCGCCACTAGTCGCGAGCAGTACTTC	CASATSREQYF
TRBJ2-7	few	-	TRBV20-1	TGCAGTGCCGCCCGGGGTCGAATGACCTACGAGCAGTACTTC	CSAARGRMTYEQYF
TRBJ1-4	-	TRBD1	TRBV4-3	TGCGCCAGCAGCCCAAGTGTGGGACAGGGATTAAAACTGTTTTTT	CASSPSVGQGLKLFF